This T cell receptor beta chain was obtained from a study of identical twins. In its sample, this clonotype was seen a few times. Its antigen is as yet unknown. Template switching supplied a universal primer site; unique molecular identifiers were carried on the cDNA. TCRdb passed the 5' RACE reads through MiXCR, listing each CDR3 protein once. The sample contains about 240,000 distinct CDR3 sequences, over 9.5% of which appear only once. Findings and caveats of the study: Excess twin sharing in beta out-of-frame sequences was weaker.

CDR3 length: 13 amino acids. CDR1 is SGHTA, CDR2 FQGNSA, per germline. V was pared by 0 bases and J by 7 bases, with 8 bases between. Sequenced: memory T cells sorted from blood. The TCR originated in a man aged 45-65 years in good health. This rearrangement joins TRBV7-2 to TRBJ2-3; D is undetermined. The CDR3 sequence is CASSLAQRNTQYF. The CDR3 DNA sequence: TGTGCCAGCAGCTTAGCGCAGAGGAATACGCAGTATTTT.